The clone carrying this T cell receptor (beta chain) was counted between two and nine times. Antigen: not known. This specimen comes from a study of blood T cells in healthy people across ages. Primed by a sample-barcoded 5' primer and a J-beta primer mix, a second PCR proceeded for 7 to 11 cycles. TCRdb re-derived calls from the 5' RACE reads in MiXCR, one entry per CDR3 protein. Altogether 750,000 to 850,000 distinct CDR3 sequences are present, roughly 25% being singletons, with the ten largest covering roughly 3.5%. The study's findings and limits: The study found more naive CD4+ cells and higher diversity in long-lived than aged donors.

CDR3 size: 15 residues. Per germline, CDR1 ENHRY and CDR2 SYGVKD. This sample was shared with a second study, whose subject was T cells of mothers and their children. That paper states: There were over 9 million TCR beta CDR3 reads from each mother and about 3 million from each child.

Sequences were obtained from blood. This TCR was recovered from a boy aged 5 to 17 in good health. The genes are TRBV10-3 and TRBJ2-5; D is possibly TRBD1 (6 bases). The J call may not be correct, given that the DNA end is closer to TRBJ2-7. Written as DNA, the CDR3 is TGTGCCATCAGTGGTGGACAGACTACGACCTACGAGCAGTACTTC. Translating gives CAISGGQTTTYEQYF.